This TCR beta chain derives from a study of cytomegalovirus exposure and HLA in healthy donors. Study as a whole: Researchers found that less than 90% of about 400 genotyped donors fell within the Caucasian-associated ancestry cluster.

Findings of the study overall: Productive rates of about 90% or about 30% were seen for most TCR beta V segments in an earlier analysis. Reportedly, TCR beta sequences accurately predicted HLA-A and HLA-B alleles in most subjects. The classifier, whose performance was assessed in both the original and validation cohorts, reportedly diagnosed cytomegalovirus status with high specificity and sensitivity.

PCR was performed using 60 Vbeta and 13 Jbeta primers. Assay used: immunoSEQ multiplex PCR; TCRdb lists only in-frame clones, some missing. The table includes under 200,000 clones, 75% to 90% detected once. The CDR3 runs to 18 residues. Germline V CDR1 and CDR2: SEHNR, FQNEAQ (reference sequence). V gave up 5 bases and J gave up 0 bases; unmatched junction bases: 11. With respect to this clone: The antigen is unknown.

The rearrangement joins TRBV7-9 to TRBJ1-5, with TRBD1 matching 9 bases. The receptor's source is a human donor in good health. Sequenced: PBMCs. The CDR3, as DNA: TGTGCCAGCAGCGCATACAACCAGGGACAGGGTAGCAATCAGCCCCAGCATTTT. As protein: CASSAYNQGQGSNQPQHF.